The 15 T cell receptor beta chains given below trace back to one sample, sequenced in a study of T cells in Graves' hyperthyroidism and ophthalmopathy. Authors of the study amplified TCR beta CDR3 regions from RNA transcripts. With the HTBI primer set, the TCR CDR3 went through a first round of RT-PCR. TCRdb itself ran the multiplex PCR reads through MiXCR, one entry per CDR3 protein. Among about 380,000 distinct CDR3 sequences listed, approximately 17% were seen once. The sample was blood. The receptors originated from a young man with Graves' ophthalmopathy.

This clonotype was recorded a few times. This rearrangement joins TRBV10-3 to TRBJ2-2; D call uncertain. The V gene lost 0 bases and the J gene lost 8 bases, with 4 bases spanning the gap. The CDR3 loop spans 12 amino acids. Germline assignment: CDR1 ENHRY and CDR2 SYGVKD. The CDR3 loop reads CAISESGGELFF. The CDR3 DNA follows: TGTGCCATCAGTGAGTCTGGTGGGGAGCTGTTTTTT.

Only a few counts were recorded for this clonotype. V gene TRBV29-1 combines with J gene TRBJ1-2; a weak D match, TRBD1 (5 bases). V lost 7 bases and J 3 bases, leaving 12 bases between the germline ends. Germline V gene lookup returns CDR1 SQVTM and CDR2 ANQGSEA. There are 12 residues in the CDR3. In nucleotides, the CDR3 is TGCAGCGGTGGTGAGACAGACTATGGCTACACCTTC. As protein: CSGGETDYGYTF.

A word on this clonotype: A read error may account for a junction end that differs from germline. Here the CDR3 reads CASSSSGRARETQYF. CDR3 coding DNA: TGCGCCAGCAGTTCTAGCGGGAGGGCCCGAGAGACCCAGTACTTC. This sequence joins TRBV28 and TRBJ2-5; 12 bases fit TRBD2. CDR1 MDHEN and CDR2 SYDVKM come from the germline V gene. CDR3 length: 15 residues.

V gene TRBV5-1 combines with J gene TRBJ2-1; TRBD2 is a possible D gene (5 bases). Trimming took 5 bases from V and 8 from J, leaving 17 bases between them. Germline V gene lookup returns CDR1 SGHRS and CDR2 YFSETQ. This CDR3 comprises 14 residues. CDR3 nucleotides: TGCGCCAGCAGTCCGAGAGGGCGGTTTGATGAGCAGTTCTTC. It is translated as CASSPRGRFDEQFF.

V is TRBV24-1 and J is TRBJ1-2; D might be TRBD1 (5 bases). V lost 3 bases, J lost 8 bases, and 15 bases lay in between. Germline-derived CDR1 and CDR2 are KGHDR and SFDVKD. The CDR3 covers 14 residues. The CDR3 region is CATSDPGRSYGYTF. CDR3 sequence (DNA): TGTGCCACCAGTGATCCGGGACGGAGTTACGGCTACACCTTC.

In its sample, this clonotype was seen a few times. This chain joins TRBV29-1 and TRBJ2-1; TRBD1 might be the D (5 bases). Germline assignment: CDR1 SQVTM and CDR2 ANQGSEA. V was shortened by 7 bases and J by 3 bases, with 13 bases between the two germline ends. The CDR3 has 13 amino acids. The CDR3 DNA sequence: TGCAGCGCAGACAGAGCTCTCTACAATGAGCAGTTCTTC. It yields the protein CSADRALYNEQFF.

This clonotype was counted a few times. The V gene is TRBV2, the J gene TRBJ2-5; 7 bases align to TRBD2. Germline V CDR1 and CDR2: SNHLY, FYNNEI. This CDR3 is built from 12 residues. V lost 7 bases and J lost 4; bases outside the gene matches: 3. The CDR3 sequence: CASKRLAETQYF. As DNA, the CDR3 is TGTGCCAGCAAGCGACTAGCAGAGACCCAGTACTTC.

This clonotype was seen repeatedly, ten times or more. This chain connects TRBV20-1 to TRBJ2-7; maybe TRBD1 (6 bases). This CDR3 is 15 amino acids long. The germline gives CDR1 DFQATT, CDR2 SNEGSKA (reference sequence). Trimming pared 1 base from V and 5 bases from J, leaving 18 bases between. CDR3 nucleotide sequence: TGCAGTGCTAGAGGTTTTACAGCCAGGGGCAACGAGCAGTACTTC. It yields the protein CSARGFTARGNEQYF.

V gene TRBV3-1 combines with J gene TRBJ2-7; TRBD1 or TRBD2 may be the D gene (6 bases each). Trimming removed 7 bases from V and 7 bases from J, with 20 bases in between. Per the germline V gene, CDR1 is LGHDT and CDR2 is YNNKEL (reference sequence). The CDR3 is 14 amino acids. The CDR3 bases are TGTGCCAGCAAACCGAGGGGGGCCGGCAGGGAGCAGTACTTC. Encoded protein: CASKPRGAGREQYF.

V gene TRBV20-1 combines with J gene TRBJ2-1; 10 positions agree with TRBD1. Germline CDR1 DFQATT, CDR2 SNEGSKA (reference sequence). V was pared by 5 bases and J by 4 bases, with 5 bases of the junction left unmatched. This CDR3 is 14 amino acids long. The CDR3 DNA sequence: TGCAGTGCTGAGGGACAGGGGTCGTACAATGAGCAGTTCTTC. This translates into CSAEGQGSYNEQFF.

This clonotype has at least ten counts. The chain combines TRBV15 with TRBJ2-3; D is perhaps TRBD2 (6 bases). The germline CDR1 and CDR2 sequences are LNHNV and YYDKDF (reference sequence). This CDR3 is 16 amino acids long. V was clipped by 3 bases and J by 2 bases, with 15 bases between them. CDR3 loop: CATSSSTGTSTDTQYF. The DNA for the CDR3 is TGTGCCACCAGCAGTTCCACCGGGACTTCCACAGATACGCAGTATTTT. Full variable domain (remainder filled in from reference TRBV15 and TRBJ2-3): DAMVIQNPRYQVTQFGKPVTLSCSQTLNHNVMYWYQQKSSQAPKLLFHYYDKDFNNEADTPDNFQSRRPNTSFCFLDIRSPGLGDTAMYLCATSSSTGTSTDTQYFGPGTRLTVL.

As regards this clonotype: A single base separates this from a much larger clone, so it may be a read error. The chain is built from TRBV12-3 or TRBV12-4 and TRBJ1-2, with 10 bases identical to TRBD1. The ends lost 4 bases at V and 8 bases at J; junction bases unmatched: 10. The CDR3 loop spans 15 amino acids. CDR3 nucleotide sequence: TGTGCCAGCAGTTCGTTATTTGGACAGGGGGAGGGCTACACCTTC. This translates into CASSSLFGQGEGYTF.

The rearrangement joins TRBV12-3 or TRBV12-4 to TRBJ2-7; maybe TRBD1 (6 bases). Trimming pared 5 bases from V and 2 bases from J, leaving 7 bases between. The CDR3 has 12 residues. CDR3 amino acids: CASSDRTYEQYF. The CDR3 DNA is TGTGCCAGCAGTGACAGGACCTACGAGCAGTACTTC.

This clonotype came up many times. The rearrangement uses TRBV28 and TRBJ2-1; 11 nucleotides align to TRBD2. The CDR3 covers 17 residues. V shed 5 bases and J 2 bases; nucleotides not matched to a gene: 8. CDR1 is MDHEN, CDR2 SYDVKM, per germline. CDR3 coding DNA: TGTGCCAGCAGTCTTCGGACTAGCGGGTTCGCCTACAATGAGCAGTTCTTC. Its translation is CASSLRTSGFAYNEQFF.

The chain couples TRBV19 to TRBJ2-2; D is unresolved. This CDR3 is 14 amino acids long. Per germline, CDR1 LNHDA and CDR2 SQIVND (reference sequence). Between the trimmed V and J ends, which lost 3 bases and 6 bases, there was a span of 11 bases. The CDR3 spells CASSIRRIAGELFF. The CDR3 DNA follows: TGTGCCAGTAGTATTAGAAGGATCGCCGGGGAGCTGTTTTTT.